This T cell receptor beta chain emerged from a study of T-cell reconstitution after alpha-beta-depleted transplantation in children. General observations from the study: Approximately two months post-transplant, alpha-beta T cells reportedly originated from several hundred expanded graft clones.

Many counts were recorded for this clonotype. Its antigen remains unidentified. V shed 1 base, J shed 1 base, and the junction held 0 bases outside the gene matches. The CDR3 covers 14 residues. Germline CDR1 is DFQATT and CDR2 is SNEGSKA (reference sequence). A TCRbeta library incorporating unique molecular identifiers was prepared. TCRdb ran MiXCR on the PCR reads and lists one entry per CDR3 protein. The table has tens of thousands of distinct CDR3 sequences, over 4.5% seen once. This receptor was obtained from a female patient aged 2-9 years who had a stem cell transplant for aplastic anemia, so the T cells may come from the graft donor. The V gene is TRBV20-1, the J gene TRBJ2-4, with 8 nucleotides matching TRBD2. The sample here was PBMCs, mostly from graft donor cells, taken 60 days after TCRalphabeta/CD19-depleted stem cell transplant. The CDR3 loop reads CSARAGGAKNIQYF. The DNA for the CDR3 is TGCAGTGCTAGAGCGGGAGGGGCCAAAAACATTCAGTACTTC.